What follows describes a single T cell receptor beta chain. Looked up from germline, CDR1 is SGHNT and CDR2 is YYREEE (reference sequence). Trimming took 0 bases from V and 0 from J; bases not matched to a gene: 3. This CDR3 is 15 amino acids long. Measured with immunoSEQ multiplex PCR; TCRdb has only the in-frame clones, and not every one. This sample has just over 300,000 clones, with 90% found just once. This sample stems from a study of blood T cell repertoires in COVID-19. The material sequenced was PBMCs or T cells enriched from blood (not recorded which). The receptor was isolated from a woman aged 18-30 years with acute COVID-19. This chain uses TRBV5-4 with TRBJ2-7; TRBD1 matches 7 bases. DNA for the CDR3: TGTGCCAGCAGCTTGGTTGAGGGGGCCTCCTACGAGCAGTACTTC. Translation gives CASSLVEGASYEQYF.